This TCR beta chain was profiled in a study of cytomegalovirus exposure and HLA in healthy donors. Primers for the PCR totalled 60 Vbeta and 13 Jbeta. Measured with immunoSEQ multiplex PCR; TCRdb has only the in-frame clones, and not every one. Here the sample spans about 300,000 clones, roughly 85% being singletons. The TCR sequence derives from a man between 40 and 49 years old in good health and CMV-seropositive. The source material was PBMCs.

The CDR3 is CASSRGTNTEAFF. In DNA form, the CDR3 reads TGTGCCAGCAGTCGGGGAACGAACACTGAAGCTTTCTTT. The V and J genes are TRBV27 and TRBJ1-1; D not certain. Germline assignment: CDR1 MNHEY and CDR2 SMNVEV (reference sequence). V lost 5 bases to trimming and J lost 1 base, with 8 bases between them. The CDR3 loop spans 13 amino acids.